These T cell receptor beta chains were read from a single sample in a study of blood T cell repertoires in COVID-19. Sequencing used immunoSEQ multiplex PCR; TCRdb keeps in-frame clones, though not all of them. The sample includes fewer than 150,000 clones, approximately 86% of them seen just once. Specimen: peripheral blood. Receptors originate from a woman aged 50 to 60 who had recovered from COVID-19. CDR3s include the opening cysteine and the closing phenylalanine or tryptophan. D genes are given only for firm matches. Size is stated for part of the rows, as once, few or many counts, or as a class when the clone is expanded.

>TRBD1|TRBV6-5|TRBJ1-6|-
CASSYGDRGNSPLHF
TGTGCCAGCAGTTACGGGGACAGGGGGAATTCACCCCTCCACTTT
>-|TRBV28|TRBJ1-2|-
CASSPGGGYGYTF
TGTGCCAGCAGTCCCGGGGGGGGGTATGGCTACACCTTC
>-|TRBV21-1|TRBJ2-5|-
CASSKDGSESPLEGQETQYF
TGTGCCAGCAGCAAAGACGGGTCGGAGTCCCCGCTTGAAGGCCAAGAGACCCAGTACTTC
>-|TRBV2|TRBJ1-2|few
CASTLQGNGYTF
TGTGCCAGTACGTTACAGGGAAACGGCTACACCTTC
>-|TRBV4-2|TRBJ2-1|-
CASSQAVRGSSYNEQFF
TGTGCCAGCAGCCAAGCCGTCCGGGGGAGTTCCTACAATGAGCAGTTCTTC
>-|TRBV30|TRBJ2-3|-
CAWGRGGTDTQYF
TGTGCCTGGGGCAGGGGAGGCACAGATACGCAGTATTTT
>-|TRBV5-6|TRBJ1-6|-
CASSNRVRSPLHF
TGTGCCAGCAGCAACAGGGTAAGGTCACCCCTCCACTTT
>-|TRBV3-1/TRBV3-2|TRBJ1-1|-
CASTQHRQGVEAFF
TGTGCCAGCACCCAACACCGGCAAGGGGTTGAAGCTTTCTTT
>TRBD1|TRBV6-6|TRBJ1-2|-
CASSYGTGGANYGYTF
TGTGCCAGCAGTTACGGGACAGGGGGCGCAAACTATGGCTACACCTTC
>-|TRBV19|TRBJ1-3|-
CASSIYSSLGNTIYF
TGTGCCAGTAGTATATATTCCTCCCTTGGAAACACCATATATTTT
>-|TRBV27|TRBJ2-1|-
CASSLIQNNEQFF
TGTGCCAGCAGTTTAATTCAGAACAATGAGCAGTTCTTC
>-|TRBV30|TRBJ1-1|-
CATGKQVVGTEAFF
TGTGCCACCGGGAAACAAGTAGTTGGCACTGAAGCTTTCTTT
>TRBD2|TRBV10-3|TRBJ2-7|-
CAGGSSYEQYF
TGTGCCGGCGGGAGTTCCTACGAGCAGTACTTC
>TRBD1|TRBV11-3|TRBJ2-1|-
CASSPRTGGNINEQFF
TGTGCCAGCAGCCCCAGGACAGGGGGAAATATCAATGAGCAGTTCTTC
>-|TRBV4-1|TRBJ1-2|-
CASSLNLRMGRYGYTF
TGCGCCAGCAGCCTGAACCTCAGGATGGGCCGGTATGGCTACACCTTC
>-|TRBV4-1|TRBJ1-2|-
CASSQGVGGTNYGYTF
TGCGCCAGCAGCCAAGGAGTCGGCGGCACCAACTATGGCTACACCTTC
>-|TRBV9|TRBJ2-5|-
CASSVGDWKETQYF
TGTGCCAGCAGCGTAGGCGACTGGAAGGAGACCCAGTACTTC
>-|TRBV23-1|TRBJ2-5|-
CASSYPHTAVLQETQYF
TGCGCCAGCAGTTACCCTCACACCGCGGTCCTACAAGAGACCCAGTACTTC
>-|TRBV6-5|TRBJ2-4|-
CASSFPGENIQYF
TGTGCCAGCAGTTTCCCGGGAGAAAACATTCAGTACTTC
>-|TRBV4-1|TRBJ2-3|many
CASSPMGGASTDTQYF
TGCGCCAGCAGCCCGATGGGCGGGGCAAGCACAGATACGCAGTATTTT
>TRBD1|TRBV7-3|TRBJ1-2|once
CASSSGTGGPNYGYTF
TGTGCCAGCAGCTCCGGGACAGGGGGCCCTAACTATGGCTACACCTTC
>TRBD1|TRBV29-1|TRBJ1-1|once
CSGRDRDAEAFF
TGCAGCGGACGGGACAGGGACGCTGAAGCTTTCTTT
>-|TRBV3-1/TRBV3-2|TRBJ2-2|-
CASSQDSSFLNTGELFF
TGTGCCAGCAGCCAAGATTCGTCTTTTCTCAACACCGGGGAGCTGTTTTTT
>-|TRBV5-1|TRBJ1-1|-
CASTTTVGTEAFF
TGCGCCAGCACGACGACAGTGGGCACTGAAGCTTTCTTT
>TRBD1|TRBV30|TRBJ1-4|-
CAWRHPGQDGKKLFF
TGTGCCTGGAGGCACCCGGGACAGGACGGTAAAAAACTGTTTTTT
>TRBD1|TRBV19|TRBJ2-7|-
CASSSDRGLYEQYF
TGTGCCAGTAGTTCGGACAGGGGGCTATACGAGCAGTACTTC
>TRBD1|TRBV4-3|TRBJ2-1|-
CASSQESQGGIYEQFF
TGCGCCAGCAGCCAAGAATCACAGGGGGGTATTTATGAGCAGTTCTTC
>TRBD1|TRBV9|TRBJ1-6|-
CASSDVGGTGLNSLHF
TGTGCCAGCAGCGATGTCGGGGGGACAGGGTTAAATTCCCTCCACTTT
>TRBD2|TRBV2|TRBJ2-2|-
CASSETSGGALRELFF
TGTGCCAGCAGTGAAACTAGCGGGGGGGCACTTCGGGAGCTGTTTTTT
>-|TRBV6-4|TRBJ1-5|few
CAVLRQPQHF
TGTGCCGTCCTCCGGCAGCCCCAGCATTTT
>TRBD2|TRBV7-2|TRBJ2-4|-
CASSKAGLAGGSVQYF
TGTGCCAGCAGCAAAGCCGGACTAGCGGGAGGATCTGTTCAGTACTTC
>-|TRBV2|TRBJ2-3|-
CASSGLRDLRTDTQYF
TGTGCCAGCAGTGGGCTTCGGGATCTCAGGACAGATACGCAGTATTTT
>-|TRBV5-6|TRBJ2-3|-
CASSPTVSTDTQYF
TGTGCCAGCAGCCCGACAGTTAGCACAGATACGCAGTATTTT
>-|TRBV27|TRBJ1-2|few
CASSGIRGAYYGYTF
TGTGCCAGCAGCGGTATACGGGGGGCGTACTATGGCTACACCTTC
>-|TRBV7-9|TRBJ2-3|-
CASSRAPGGTQYF
TGTGCCAGCAGCCGGGCCCCCGGGGGTACGCAGTATTTT
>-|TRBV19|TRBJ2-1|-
CASNGGQLFSYNEQFF
TGTGCCAGTAACGGGGGACAGCTTTTTTCCTACAATGAGCAGTTCTTC
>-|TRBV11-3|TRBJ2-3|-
CASSLEGARVTDTQYF
TGTGCCAGCAGCTTAGAAGGCGCCAGGGTGACAGATACGCAGTATTTT
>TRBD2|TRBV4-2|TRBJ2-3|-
CASSQVPSSGGSADTQYF
TGTGCCAGCAGCCAAGTCCCCTCTAGCGGGGGGAGCGCAGATACGCAGTATTTT
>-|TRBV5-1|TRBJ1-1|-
CASSPYMNTEAFF
TGCGCCAGCAGCCCCTATATGAACACTGAAGCTTTCTTT
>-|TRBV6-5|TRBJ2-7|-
CASTGTRGDNYEQYF
TGTGCCAGCACCGGGACCAGGGGGGACAACTACGAGCAGTACTTC
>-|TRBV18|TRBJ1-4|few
CASSPPAGNHEKLFF
TGTGCCAGCTCACCACCGGCGGGGAACCATGAAAAACTGTTTTTT
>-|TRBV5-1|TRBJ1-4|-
CASSFSSDEKLFF
TGCGCCAGCAGCTTCAGTTCTGATGAAAAACTGTTTTTT
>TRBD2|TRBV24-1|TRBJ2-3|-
CATGTSGGAGTDTQYF
TGTGCCACCGGGACTAGCGGGGGGGCGGGCACAGATACGCAGTATTTT
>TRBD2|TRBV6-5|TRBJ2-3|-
CATAKTSGVTDTQYF
TGTGCCACCGCAAAGACTAGCGGGGTGACAGATACGCAGTATTTT
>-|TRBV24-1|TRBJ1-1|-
CATSDLIGIHRRYQNTEAFF
TGTGCCACCAGTGATTTGATCGGGATTCACAGAAGATACCAGAACACTGAAGCTTTCTTT
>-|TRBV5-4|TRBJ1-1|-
CASRLPGDTEAFF
TGTGCCAGCAGACTACCGGGGGACACTGAAGCTTTCTTT
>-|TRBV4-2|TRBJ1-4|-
CASSQDRNEKLFF
TGTGCCAGCAGCCAAGATCGGAATGAAAAACTGTTTTTT